This T cell receptor (beta chain) emerged from a study of blood T cell repertoires in COVID-19 (dated by TCRdb to the early 2020s). Context from the whole study: Collaborator samples came from the United States, Italy and Spain and covered acute and convalescent phases of COVID-19. The material from the prospective study consisted of cDNA or gDNA derived from T cells, B-cell-depleted T cells, or PBMCs. Deeply sampled blood TCRbeta repertoires from subjects exposed to, actively infected with, or recovered from COVID-19 were included in the dataset. Where available, HLA class I and class II types were taken from metadata supplied by the sample provider and were not determined by assay-based typing. A freely available public database, intended as a resource for researchers studying the immune response to SARS-CoV-2, is where the repertoires were released. Samples came from the ongoing ImmuneRACE study (first 160 participants) plus 1,254 subjects from 6 global collaborators. A de-identified subject ID, COVID-19 status, age in years and sex were almost always included in the sample metadata. Summary of the overall study and its limitations: Clinical and demographic metadata were provided uncurated, with the amount varying by source and participant.

The CDR1 and CDR2 encoded by the germline V gene are SGHRS and YFSETQ. From the cysteine through the phenylalanine, the CDR3 covers 16 amino acids. Only CDR3 DNA remains: 48 bases, in frame from the first base. Trimming costs V 4 bases and J 0 bases, and their ends lie 14 bases apart. The immunoSEQ Assay, a bias-controlled multiplex PCR, was used to amplify TCRbeta CDR3 regions from genomic DNA. The study's own analysis went as follows. Nucleated cell counts per sample were estimated from amplification of reference gene primers within the assay. To quantify the absolute abundance of each unique TCRbeta CDR3 rearrangement, sequence reads were collapsed and filtered. For each sample, productive Simpson clonality was calculated as the square root of Simpson's diversity index across productive rearrangements. In TCRdb, the immuneACCESS table is reduced to in-frame sequences with V and J assigned. These tables do not hold every clone; where another copy was compared, an unresolved V gene accounts for under half, and the others remain unexplained. From that table come the V and J calls and clone size; the DNA was used to work out D and trimming. The sample records about 170,000 clones, just under 85% of which are singletons. The leading ten clones occupy roughly 8.8% of the sample.

At one collaborating source in Seattle, patients were enrolled during active infection and were followed longitudinally through the course of disease. Collaborating institutions collected whole blood in K2EDTA tubes following their own protocols. For TCRbeta analysis, collaborator samples were shipped as frozen whole blood, as isolated PBMCs, or as DNA extracted from either sample type. Details on this clone: Its binding antigen is unknown. Per-base quality was not reported, and no clone a single base away is much larger than it.

The clonotype comes from a woman older than 75 with COVID-19, enrolled during active disease. The rearrangement combines TRBV5-1 with TRBJ1-5, and the D gene may be TRBD1, 6 bases matching. The sequencing sample was made of peripheral blood. The DNA sequence is given as TGCGCCAGCAGCCCCGGGGCAGGGGATAGCAATCAGCCCCAGCATTTT. Translated, this gives CASSPGAGDSNQPQHF.